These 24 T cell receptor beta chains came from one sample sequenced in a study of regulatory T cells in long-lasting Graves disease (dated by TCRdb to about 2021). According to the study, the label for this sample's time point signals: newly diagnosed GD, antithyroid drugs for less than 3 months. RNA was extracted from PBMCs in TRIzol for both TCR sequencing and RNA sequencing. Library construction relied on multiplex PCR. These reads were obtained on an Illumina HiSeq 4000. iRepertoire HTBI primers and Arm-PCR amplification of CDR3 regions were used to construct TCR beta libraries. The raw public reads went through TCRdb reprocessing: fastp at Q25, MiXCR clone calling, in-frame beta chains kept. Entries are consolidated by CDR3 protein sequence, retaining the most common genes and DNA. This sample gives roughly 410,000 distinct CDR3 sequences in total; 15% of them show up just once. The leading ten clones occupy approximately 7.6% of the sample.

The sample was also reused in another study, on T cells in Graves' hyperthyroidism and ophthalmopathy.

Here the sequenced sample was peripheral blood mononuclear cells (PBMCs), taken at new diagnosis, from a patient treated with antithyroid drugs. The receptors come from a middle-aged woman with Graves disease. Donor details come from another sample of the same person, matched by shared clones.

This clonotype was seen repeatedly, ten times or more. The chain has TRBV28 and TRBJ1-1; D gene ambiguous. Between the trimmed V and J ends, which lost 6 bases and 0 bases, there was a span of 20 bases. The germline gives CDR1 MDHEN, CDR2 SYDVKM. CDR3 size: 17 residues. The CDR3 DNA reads TGTGCCAGCAGCCCGACTGGACGGATACTCTTGAACACTGAAGCTTTCTTT. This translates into CASSPTGRILLNTEAFF.

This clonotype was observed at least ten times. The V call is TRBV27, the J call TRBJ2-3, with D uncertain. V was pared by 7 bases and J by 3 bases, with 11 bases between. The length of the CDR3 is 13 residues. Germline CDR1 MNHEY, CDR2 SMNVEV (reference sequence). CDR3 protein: CASTALVTDTQYF. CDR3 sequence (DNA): TGTGCCAGCACCGCTTTAGTGACAGATACGCAGTATTTT.

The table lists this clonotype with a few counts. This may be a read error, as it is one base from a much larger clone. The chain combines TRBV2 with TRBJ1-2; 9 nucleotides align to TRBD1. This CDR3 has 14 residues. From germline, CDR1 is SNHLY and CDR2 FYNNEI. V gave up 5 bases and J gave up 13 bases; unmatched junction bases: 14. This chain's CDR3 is CASSPTGGKDGSTF. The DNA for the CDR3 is TGTGCCAGCAGTCCGACAGGGGGAAAGGATGGCAGCACCTTC. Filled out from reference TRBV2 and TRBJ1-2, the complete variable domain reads EPEVTQTPSHQVTQMGQEVILRCVPISNHLYFYWYRQILGQKVEFLVSFYNNEISEKSEIFDDQFSVERPDGSNFTLKIRSTKLEDSAMYFCASSPTGGKDGSTFGSGTRLTVV.

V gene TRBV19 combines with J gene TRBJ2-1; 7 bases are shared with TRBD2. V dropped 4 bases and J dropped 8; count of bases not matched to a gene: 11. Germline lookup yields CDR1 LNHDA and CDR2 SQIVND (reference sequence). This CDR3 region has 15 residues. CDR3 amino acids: CASSTLATYIDEQFF. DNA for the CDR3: TGTGCCAGTAGTACACTAGCGACCTATATTGATGAGCAGTTCTTC.

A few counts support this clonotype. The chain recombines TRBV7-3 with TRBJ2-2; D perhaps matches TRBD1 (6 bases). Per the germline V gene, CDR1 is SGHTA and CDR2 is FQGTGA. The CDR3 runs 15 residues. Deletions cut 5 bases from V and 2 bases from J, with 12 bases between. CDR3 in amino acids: CASSLGGHNTGELFF. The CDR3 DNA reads TGTGCCAGCAGCCTTGGGGGACACAACACCGGGGAGCTGTTTTTT.

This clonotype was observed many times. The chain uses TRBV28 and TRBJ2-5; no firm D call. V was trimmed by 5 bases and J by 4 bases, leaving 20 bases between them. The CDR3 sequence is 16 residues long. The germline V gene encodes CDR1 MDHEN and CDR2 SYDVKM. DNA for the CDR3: TGTGCCAGCAGTCCCCCCCCCGAAAGCCGTAGAGAGACCCAGTACTTC. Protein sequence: CASSPPPESRRETQYF.

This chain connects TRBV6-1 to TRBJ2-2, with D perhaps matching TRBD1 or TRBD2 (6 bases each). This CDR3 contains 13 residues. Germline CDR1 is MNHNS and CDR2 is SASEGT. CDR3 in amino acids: CAGGTLNTGELFF. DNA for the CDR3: TGTGCGGGGGGCACATTGAACACCGGGGAGCTGTTTTTT.

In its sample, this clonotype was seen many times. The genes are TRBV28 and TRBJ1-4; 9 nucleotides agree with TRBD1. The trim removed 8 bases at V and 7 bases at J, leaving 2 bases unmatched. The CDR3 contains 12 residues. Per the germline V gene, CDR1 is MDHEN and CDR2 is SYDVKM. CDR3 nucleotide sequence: TGTGCCAGCGGGACAGGGTTTGAAAAACTGTTTTTT. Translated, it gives CASGTGFEKLFF. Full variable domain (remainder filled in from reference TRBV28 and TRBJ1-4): DVKVTQSSRYLVKRTGEKVFLECVQDMDHENMFWYRQDPGLGLRLIYFSYDVKMKEKGDIPEGYSVSREKKERFSLILESASTNQTSMYLCASGTGFEKLFFGSGTQLSVL.

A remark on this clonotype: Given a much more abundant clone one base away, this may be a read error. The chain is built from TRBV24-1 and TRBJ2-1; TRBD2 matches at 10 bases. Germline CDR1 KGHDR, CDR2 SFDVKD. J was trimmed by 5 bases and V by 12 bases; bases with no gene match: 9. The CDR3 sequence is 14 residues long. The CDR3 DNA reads TGTGCCGTAGGACTAGCGGAGAGACACAATGAGCAGTTCTTC. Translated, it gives CAVGLAERHNEQFF.

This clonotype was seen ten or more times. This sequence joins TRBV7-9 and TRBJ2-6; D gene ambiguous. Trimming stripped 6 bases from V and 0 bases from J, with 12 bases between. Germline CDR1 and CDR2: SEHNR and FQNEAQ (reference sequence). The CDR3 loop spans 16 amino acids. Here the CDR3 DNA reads TGTGCCAGCAGGCCAGTGGAGTTCTCTGGGGCCAACGTCCTGACTTTC. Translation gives CASRPVEFSGANVLTF. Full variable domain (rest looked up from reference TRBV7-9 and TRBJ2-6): DTGVSQNPRHKITKRGQNVTFRCDPISEHNRLYWYRQTLGQGPEFLTYFQNEAQLEKSRLLSDRFSAERPKGSFSTLEIQRTEQGDSAMYLCASRPVEFSGANVLTFGAGSRLTVL.

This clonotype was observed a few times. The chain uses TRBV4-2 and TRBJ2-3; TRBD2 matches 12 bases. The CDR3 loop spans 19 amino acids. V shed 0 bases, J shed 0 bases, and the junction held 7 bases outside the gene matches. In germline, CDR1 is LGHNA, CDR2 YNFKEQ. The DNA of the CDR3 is TGTGCCAGCAGCCAAGAACTAGCGGGAGGTCTCTTGAGCACAGATACGCAGTATTTT. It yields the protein CASSQELAGGLLSTDTQYF.

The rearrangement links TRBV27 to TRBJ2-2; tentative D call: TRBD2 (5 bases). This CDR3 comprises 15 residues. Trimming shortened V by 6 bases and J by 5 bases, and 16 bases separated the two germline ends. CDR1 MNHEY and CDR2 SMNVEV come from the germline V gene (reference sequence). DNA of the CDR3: TGTGCCAGCAGGGTGGGTTACCGGAGGACCGGGGAGCTGTTTTTT. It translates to CASRVGYRRTGELFF.

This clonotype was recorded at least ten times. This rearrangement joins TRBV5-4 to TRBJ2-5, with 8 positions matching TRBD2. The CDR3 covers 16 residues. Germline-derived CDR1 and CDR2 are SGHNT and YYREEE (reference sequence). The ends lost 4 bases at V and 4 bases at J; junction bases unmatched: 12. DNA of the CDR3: TGTGCCAGCAGCCGAGAGTTAGCGAGCGGGGGAGAGACCCAGTACTTC. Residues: CASSRELASGGETQYF.

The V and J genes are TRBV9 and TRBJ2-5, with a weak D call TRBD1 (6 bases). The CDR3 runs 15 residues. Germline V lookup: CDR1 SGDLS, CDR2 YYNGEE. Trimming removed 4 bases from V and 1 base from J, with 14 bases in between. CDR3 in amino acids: CASSPGAQGQETQYF. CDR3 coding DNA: TGTGCCAGCAGCCCAGGGGCACAGGGCCAAGAGACCCAGTACTTC.

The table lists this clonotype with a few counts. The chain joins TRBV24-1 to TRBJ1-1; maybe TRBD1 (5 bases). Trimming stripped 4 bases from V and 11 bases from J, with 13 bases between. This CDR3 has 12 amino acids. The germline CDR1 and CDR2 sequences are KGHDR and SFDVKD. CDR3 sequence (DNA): TGTGCCACCAGTGACTGGGACTATCGCGCTTTCTTT. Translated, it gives CATSDWDYRAFF.

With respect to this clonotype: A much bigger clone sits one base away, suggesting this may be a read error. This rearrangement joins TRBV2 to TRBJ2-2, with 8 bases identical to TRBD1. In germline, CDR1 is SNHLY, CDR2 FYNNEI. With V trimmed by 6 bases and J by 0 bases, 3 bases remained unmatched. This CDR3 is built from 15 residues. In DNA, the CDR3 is TGTGCCAGCAGGAAGGACAGGGCGAACACCGGGGAGCTGTTTTTT. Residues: CASRKDRANTGELFF. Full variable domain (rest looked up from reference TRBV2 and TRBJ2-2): EPEVTQTPSHQVTQMGQEVILRCVPISNHLYFYWYRQILGQKVEFLVSFYNNEISEKSEIFDDQFSVERPDGSNFTLKIRSTKLEDSAMYFCASRKDRANTGELFFGEGSRLTVL.

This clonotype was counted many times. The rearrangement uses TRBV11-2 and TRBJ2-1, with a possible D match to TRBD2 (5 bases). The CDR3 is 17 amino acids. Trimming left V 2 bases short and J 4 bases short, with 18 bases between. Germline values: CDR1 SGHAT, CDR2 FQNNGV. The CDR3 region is CASSLWVRAQGYNEQFF. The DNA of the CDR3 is TGTGCCAGCAGCTTATGGGTGAGGGCGCAAGGATACAATGAGCAGTTCTTC.

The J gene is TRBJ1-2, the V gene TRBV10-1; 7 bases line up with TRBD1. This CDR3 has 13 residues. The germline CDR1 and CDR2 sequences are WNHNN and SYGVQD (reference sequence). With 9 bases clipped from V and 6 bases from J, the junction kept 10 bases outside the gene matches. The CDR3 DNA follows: TGCGCCAGTGCCCGAGACAGGGCTGATGGCTACACCTTC. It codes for CASARDRADGYTF.

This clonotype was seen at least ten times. Here the CDR3 DNA reads TGTGCCAGCAGACCCGGGACTGACTCTGGGGCCAACGTCCTGACTTTC. This encodes CASRPGTDSGANVLTF. The genes are TRBV2 and TRBJ2-6; possible D gene TRBD2, 6 bases. The CDR3 consists of 16 residues. Germline V CDR1 and CDR2: SNHLY, FYNNEI. V gave up 6 bases and J gave up 0 bases, with 12 bases separating them. Together with reference TRBV2 and TRBJ2-6, the CDR3 gives the full variable domain: EPEVTQTPSHQVTQMGQEVILRCVPISNHLYFYWYRQILGQKVEFLVSFYNNEISEKSEIFDDQFSVERPDGSNFTLKIRSTKLEDSAMYFCASRPGTDSGANVLTFGAGSRLTVL.

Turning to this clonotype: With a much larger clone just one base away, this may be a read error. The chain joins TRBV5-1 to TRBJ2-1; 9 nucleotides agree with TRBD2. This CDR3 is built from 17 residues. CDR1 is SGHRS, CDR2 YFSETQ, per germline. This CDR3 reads CARSFGREGYSYNEQFF. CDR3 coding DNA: TGCGCCAGAAGCTTTGGGCGGGAGGGCTACTCCTACAATGAGCAGTTCTTC.

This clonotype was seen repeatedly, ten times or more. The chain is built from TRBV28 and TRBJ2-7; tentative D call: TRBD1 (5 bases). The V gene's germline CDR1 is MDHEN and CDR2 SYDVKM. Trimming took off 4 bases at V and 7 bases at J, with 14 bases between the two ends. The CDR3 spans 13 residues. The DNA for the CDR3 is TGTGCCAGCAGTTCCCAGGGTAGCAGGGAGCAGTACTTC. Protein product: CASSSQGSREQYF.

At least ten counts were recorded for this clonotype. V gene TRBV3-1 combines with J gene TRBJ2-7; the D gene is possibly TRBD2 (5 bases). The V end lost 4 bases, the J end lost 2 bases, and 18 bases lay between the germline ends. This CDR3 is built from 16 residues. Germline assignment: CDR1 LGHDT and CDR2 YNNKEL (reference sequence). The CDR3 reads CASSLRRGSQPYEQYF. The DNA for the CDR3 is TGTGCCAGCAGCCTAAGACGAGGGAGTCAGCCCTACGAGCAGTACTTC.

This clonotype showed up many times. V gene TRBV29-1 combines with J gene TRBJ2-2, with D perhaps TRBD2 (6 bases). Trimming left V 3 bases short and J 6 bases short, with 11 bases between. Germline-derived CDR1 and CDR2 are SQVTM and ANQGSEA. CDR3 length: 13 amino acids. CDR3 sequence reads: CSVDLWGAGELFF. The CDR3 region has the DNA TGCAGCGTTGACTTATGGGGGGCCGGGGAGCTGTTTTTT.

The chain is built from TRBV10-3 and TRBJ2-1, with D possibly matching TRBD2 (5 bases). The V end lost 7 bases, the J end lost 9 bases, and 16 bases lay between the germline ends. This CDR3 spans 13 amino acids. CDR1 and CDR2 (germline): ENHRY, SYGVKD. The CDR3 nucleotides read TGTGCCATCACTGCGGACTCTCGGGCTGAGCAGTTCTTC. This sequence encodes CAITADSRAEQFF.